The present T cell receptor (beta chain) was sequenced within a study of cytomegalovirus exposure and HLA in healthy donors. Study findings and constraints: Cytomegalovirus status was reportedly diagnosed by the classifier with high sensitivity and specificity. Later work associated more than 15,000 TCR beta sequences with HLA alleles at 0.05 false discovery rate. Differences between HLA loci emerged in a later analysis of TCR association rates, with DRB1 most and HLA-C fewest. Certain sequence variants were highly shared and formed a cluster, and this cluster was likely a sequencing artifact.

Germline V gene sequence: CDR1 MNHEY, CDR2 SMNVEV (reference sequence). Trimming removed 3 bases from V and 4 bases from J, with 18 bases in between. This CDR3 spans 16 amino acids. Vbeta (60) and Jbeta (13) primers were used in the PCR. The repertoire was sequenced with immunoSEQ multiplex PCR; TCRdb's copy has only in-frame clones and lacks some. The sample shows some 150,000 clones, more than 75% of them seen only once. Details on this clone: Its specificity is unknown.

The sequence was collected from a human donor in good health. Source material: PBMCs. The gene calls are TRBV27 and TRBJ1-2, with D perhaps matching TRBD1 (5 bases). CDR3 loop: CASSFLTGRAFYGYTF. For the CDR3, the DNA is TGTGCCAGCAGTTTCCTCACAGGTCGGGCTTTCTATGGCTACACCTTC.